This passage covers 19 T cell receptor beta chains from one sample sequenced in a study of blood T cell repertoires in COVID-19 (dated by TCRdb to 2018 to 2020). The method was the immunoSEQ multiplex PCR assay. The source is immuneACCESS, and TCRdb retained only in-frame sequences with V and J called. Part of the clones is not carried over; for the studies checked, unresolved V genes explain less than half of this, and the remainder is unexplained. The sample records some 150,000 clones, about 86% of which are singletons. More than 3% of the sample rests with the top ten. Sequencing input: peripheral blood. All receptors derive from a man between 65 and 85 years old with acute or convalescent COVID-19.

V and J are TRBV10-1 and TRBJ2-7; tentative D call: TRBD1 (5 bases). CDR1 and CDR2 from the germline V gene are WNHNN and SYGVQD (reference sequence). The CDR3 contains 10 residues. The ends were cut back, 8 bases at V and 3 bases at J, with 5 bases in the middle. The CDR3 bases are TGCGCCAGCGACAGCTACGAGCAGTACTTC. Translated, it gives CASDSYEQYF.

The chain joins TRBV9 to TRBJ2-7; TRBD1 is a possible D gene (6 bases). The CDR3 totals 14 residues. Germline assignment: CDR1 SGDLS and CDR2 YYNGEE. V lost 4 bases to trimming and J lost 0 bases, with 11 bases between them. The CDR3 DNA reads TGTGCCAGCAGCCCAAGAGGGGGCTCCTACGAGCAGTACTTC. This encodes CASSPRGGSYEQYF.

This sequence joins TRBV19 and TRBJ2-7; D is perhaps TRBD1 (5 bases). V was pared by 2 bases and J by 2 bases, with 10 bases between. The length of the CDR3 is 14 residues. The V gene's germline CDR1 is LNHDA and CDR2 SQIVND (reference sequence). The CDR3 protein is CASSISRVPYEQYF. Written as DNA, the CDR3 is TGTGCCAGTAGTATAAGCAGGGTCCCCTACGAGCAGTACTTC. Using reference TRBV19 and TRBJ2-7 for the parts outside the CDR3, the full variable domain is DGGITQSPKYLFRKEGQNVTLSCEQNLNHDAMYWYRQDPGQGLRLIYYSQIVNDFQKGDIAEGYSVSREKKESFPLTVTSAQKNPTAFYLCASSISRVPYEQYFGPGTRLTVT.

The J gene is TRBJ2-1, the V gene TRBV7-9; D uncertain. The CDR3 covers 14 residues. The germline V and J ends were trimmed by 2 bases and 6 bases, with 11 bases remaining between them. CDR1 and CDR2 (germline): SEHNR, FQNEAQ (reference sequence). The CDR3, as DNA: TGTGCCAGCAGCTTAACAGACGGAACCAATGAGCAGTTCTTC. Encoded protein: CASSLTDGTNEQFF.

The CDR3 region is CASSGGLAGTYEQYF. The CDR3 DNA reads as TGTGCCAGCAGCGGAGGACTAGCGGGAACCTACGAGCAGTACTTC. V gene TRBV9 combines with J gene TRBJ2-7, with 12 positions matching TRBD2. The CDR3 extends over 15 amino acids. CDR1 is SGDLS, CDR2 YYNGEE, per germline. The J segment lost 2 bases and the V segment lost 3 bases, leaving 3 bases of the junction unmatched.

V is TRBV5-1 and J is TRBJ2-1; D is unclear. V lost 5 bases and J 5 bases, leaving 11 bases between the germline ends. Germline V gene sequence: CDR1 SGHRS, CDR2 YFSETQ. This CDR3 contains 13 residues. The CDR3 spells CASRASSHNEQFF. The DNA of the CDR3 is TGCGCCAGCAGGGCTAGTTCGCACAATGAGCAGTTCTTC.

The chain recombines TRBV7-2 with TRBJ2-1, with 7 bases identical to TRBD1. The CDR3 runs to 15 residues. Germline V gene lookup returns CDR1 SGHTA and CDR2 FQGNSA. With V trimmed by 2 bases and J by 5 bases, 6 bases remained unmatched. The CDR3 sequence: CASSLRSGGNNEQFF. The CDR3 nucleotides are TGTGCCAGCAGCTTAAGGTCAGGGGGTAACAATGAGCAGTTCTTC.

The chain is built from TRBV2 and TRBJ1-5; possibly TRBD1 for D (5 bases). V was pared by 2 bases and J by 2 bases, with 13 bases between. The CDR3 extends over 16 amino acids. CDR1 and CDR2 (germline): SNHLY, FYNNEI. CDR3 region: CASSERGGEGNQPQHF. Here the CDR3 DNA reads TGTGCCAGCAGTGAACGGGGAGGGGAGGGCAATCAGCCCCAGCATTTT.

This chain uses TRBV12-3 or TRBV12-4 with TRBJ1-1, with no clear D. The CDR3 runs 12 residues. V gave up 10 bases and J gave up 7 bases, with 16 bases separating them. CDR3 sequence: CATRLTEGEAFF. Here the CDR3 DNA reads TGTGCCACTCGCTTAACGGAGGGTGAAGCTTTCTTT.

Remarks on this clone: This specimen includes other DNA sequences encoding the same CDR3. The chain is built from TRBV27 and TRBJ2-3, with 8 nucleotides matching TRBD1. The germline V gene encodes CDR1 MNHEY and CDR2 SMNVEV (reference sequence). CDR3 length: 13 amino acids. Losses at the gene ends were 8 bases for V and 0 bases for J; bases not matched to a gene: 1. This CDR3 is CASRQGSTDTQYF. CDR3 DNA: TGTGCCAGCCGACAGGGGAGCACAGATACGCAGTATTTT.

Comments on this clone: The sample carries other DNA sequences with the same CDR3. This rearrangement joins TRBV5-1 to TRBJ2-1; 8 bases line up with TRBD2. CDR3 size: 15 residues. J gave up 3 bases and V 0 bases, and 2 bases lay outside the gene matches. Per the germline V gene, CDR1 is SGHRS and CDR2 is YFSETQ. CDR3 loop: CASSLEGLGYNEQFF. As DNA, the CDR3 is TGCGCCAGCAGCTTGGAGGGACTAGGCTACAATGAGCAGTTCTTC.

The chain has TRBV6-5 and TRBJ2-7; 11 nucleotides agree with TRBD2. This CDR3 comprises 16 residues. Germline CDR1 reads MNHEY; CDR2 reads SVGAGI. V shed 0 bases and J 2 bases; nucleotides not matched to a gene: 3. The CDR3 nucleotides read TGTGCCAGCAGTTACTCCCTAGCGGGGGGACCCTACGAGCAGTACTTC. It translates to CASSYSLAGGPYEQYF.

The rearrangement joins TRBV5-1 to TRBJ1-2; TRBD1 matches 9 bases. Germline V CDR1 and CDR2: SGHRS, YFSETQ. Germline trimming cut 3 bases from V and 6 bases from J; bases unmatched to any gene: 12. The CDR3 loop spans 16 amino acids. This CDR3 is CASSSTQGADMDGYTF. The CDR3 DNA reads TGCGCCAGCAGCTCCACACAGGGGGCGGATATGGATGGCTACACCTTC.

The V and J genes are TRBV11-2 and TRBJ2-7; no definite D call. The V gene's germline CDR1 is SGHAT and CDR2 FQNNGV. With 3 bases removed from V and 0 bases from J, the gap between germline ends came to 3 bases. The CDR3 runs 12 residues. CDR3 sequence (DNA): TGTGCCAGCAGCTTCTTCTCCTACGAGCAGTACTTC. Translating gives CASSFFSYEQYF.

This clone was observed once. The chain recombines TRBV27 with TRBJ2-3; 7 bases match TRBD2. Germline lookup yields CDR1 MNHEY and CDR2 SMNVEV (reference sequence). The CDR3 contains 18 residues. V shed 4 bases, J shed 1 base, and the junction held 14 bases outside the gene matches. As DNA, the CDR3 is TGTGCCAGCAGTTCCCCCCCCTCTCGAGGGAGGGGCACAGATACGCAGTATTTT. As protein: CASSSPPSRGRGTDTQYF.

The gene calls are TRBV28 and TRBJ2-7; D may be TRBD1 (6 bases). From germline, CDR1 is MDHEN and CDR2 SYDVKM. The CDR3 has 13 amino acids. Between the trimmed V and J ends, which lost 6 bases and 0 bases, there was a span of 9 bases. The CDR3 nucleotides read TGTGCCAGCAGGAGAGGGGGCTCCTACGAGCAGTACTTC. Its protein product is CASRRGGSYEQYF.

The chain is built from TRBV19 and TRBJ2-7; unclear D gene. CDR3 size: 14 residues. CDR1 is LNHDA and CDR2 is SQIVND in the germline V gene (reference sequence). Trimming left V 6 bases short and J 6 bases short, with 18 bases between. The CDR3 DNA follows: TGTGCCAGTAGCCCCTCCTCCAGGATGGGCGAGCAGTACTTC. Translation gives CASSPSSRMGEQYF.

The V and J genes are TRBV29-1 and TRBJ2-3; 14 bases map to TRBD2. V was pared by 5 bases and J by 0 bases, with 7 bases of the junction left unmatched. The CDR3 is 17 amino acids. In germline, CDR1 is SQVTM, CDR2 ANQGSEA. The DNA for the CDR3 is TGCAGCGTTTTCGGGACTAGCGGGAGAGGGAGCACAGATACGCAGTATTTT. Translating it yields CSVFGTSGRGSTDTQYF.

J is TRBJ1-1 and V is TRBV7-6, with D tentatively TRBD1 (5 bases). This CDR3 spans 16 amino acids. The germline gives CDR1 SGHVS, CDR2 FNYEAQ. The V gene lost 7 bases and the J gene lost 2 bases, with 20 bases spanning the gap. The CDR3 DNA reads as TGTGCCAGCACCCCAAACCCGGGGGGGATTAACACTGAAGCTTTCTTT. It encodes CASTPNPGGINTEAFF.